Listed below are T cell receptor beta chains from one sample, sequenced in a study of lymphopenia after photon versus proton radiotherapy. Only in-frame clones appear in the TCRdb table, and some are missing; sequencing was by immunoSEQ multiplex PCR. The profile covers 29,000 or so clones, with just under 90% appearing a single time and approximately 45% taken by the ten largest. The material was peripheral blood, obtained from a patient treated with proton-based radiotherapy. Source of these receptors: a woman in her sixties or seventies with cholangiocarcinoma. Some clones in this sample may be carry-over from other donors' samples. Both conserved end residues are part of each CDR3. D genes are given only for firm matches. Expanded clones are given a class, and other clones once, few, many or no size at all.

J | size | D | V | CDR3 | DNA
TRBJ2-3 | - | - | TRBV27 | CASSFSPSSRTDTQYF | TGTGCCAGCAGTTTCTCCCCCTCGTCGCGCACAGATACGCAGTATTTT
TRBJ1-5 | - | - | TRBV4-1 | CASSQPAEFNQPQHF | TGCGCCAGCAGCCAACCTGCTGAGTTCAATCAGCCCCAGCATTTT
TRBJ2-3 | - | TRBD2 | TRBV2 | CASRVAGGSADTQYF | TGTGCCAGCAGGGTGGCGGGGGGGAGCGCAGATACGCAGTATTTT
TRBJ2-1 | - | TRBD1 | TRBV9 | CASSVGGRGTGAYNEQFF | TGTGCCAGCAGCGTGGGCGGCAGGGGGACAGGGGCATACAATGAGCAGTTCTTC
TRBJ2-1 | - | - | TRBV25-1 | CASSVYNEQFF | TGTGCCAGCAGTGTGTACAATGAGCAGTTCTTC
TRBJ2-7 | - | - | TRBV5-4 | CASSLFMEQYF | TGTGCCAGCAGCTTGTTCATGGAGCAGTACTTC
TRBJ2-1 | - | - | TRBV30 | CAWNKGTTYNEQFF | TGTGCCTGGAATAAGGGGACAACATACAATGAGCAGTTCTTC
TRBJ2-3 | - | - | TRBV2 | CASRRELTDTQYF | TGTGCCAGCAGACGGGAGCTCACAGATACGCAGTATTTT
TRBJ1-3 | - | TRBD1 | TRBV9 | CASSLGQGTGGNTIYF | TGTGCCAGCAGCTTGGGACAGGGAACGGGCGGAAACACCATATATTTT
TRBJ1-2 | - | - | TRBV29-1 | CSVEGDTKYYGYTF | TGCAGCGTTGAAGGGGACACGAAATACTATGGCTACACCTTC
TRBJ1-3 | - | - | TRBV19 | CASSPAGIRGLSGNTIYF | TGTGCCAGTAGCCCAGCGGGGATCAGGGGCCTCTCTGGAAACACCATATATTTT
TRBJ2-7 | - | - | TRBV4-1 | CASSQDLGQMNYEQYF | TGCGCCAGCAGCCAAGATTTAGGACAGATGAACTACGAGCAGTACTTC
TRBJ2-1 | - | TRBD2 | TRBV9 | CASSVASGYNEQFF | TGTGCCAGCAGCGTAGCTAGCGGATACAATGAGCAGTTCTTC
TRBJ2-3 | once | TRBD2 | TRBV6-5 | CASRESGGHTDTQYF | TGTGCCAGCAGGGAAAGCGGGGGGCACACAGATACGCAGTATTTT
TRBJ2-5 | - | - | TRBV7-2 | CASSSGTRETQYF | TGTGCCAGCAGCTCCGGGACTCGCGAGACCCAGTACTTC
TRBJ2-1 | - | - | TRBV29-1 | CSYSTGSYNEQFF | TGCAGCTATAGCACGGGATCCTACAATGAGCAGTTCTTC
TRBJ2-1 | - | - | TRBV6-5 | CASTGFYNEQFF | TGTGCCAGCACCGGTTTCTACAATGAGCAGTTCTTC
TRBJ2-7 | - | TRBD2 | TRBV7-2 | CASSLTSGRALYEQYF | TGTGCCAGCAGCCTGACTAGCGGGAGGGCCCTCTACGAGCAGTACTTC
TRBJ2-1 | - | TRBD1 | TRBV18 | CASSSQGGNEQFF | TGTGCCAGCTCCTCACAGGGGGGCAATGAGCAGTTCTTC
TRBJ1-1 | - | - | TRBV2 | CASRLWGETEAFF | TGTGCCAGCAGACTTTGGGGTGAAACTGAAGCTTTCTTT
TRBJ2-5 | - | - | TRBV4-1 | CASSQDGQVETQYF | TGCGCCAGCAGCCAAGATGGGCAAGTAGAGACCCAGTACTTC
TRBJ1-4 | - | - | TRBV27 | CASGRGSTNEKLFF | TGTGCCTCCGGGAGGGGCTCAACTAATGAAAAACTGTTTTTT
TRBJ2-7 | - | TRBD2 | TRBV5-1 | CASSAVGLAGPYEQYF | TGCGCCAGCAGCGCGGTAGGACTAGCGGGCCCCTACGAGCAGTACTTC
TRBJ1-5 | - | TRBD1 | TRBV30 | CAWKTGNQPQHF | TGTGCCTGGAAGACAGGGAATCAGCCCCAGCATTTT
TRBJ1-2 | few | - | TRBV18 | CASSPIPRDGYTF | TGTGCCAGCTCACCAATTCCAAGAGATGGCTACACCTTC
TRBJ2-1 | - | - | TRBV6-5 | CASSGGASYNEQFF | TGTGCCAGCAGCGGTGGGGCCTCCTACAATGAGCAGTTCTTC
TRBJ2-7 | - | - | TRBV7-9 | CASSPSVEQYF | TGTGCCAGCAGCCCGTCCGTGGAGCAGTACTTC